The 8 T cell receptor beta chains below come from one sample, sequenced in a study of blood T cell repertoires in COVID-19. Some clones are missing from TCRdb's copy, which holds only in-frame ones; the method was immunoSEQ multiplex PCR. The sample yields just under 350,000 clones, 80% to 90% seen once. The specimen sequenced was peripheral blood. Source of these receptors: a young man with active or convalescent COVID-19.

The chain combines TRBV11-2 with TRBJ1-1, with a tentative D call TRBD1 (6 bases). The CDR3 is 16 residues long. The ends were cut back, 1 base at V and 1 base at J, with 13 bases in the middle. Germline values: CDR1 SGHAT, CDR2 FQNNGV. CDR3 sequence: CASSLAWGRANTEAFF. Here the CDR3 DNA reads TGTGCCAGCAGCTTAGCTTGGGGGCGCGCGAACACTGAAGCTTTCTTT. Together with reference TRBV11-2 and TRBJ1-1, the CDR3 gives the full variable domain: EAGVAQSPRYKIIEKRQSVAFWCNPISGHATLYWYQQILGQGPKLLIQFQNNGVVDDSQLPKDRFSAERLKGVDSTLKIQPAKLEDSAVYLCASSLAWGRANTEAFFGQGTRLTVV.

The V gene is TRBV10-3, the J gene TRBJ2-1; D is possibly TRBD2 (6 bases). The CDR3 is 15 residues long. The V gene's germline CDR1 is ENHRY and CDR2 SYGVKD. Trimming removed 4 bases at V and 6 bases at J, with 16 bases between. CDR3: CAISASGRGSNEQFF. The CDR3 DNA follows: TGTGCCATCAGTGCGAGCGGGCGGGGCAGCAATGAGCAGTTCTTC.

The table lists this clone with a count of one. In DNA form, the CDR3 reads TGTGCCAGCTCACCCGGGCAGGGGGTTTACAATGAGCAGTTCTTC. This sequence encodes CASSPGQGVYNEQFF. The gene calls are TRBV18 and TRBJ2-1; TRBD1 agrees at 7 bases. The CDR3 is 15 amino acids. Germline assignment: CDR1 KGHSH and CDR2 LQKENI. V was pared by 3 bases and J by 4 bases, with 6 bases of the junction left unmatched.

The chain is built from TRBV9 and TRBJ2-2; possibly TRBD2 for D (6 bases). Germline V gene lookup returns CDR1 SGDLS and CDR2 YYNGEE. The CDR3 sequence is 15 residues long. The V and J ends lost 2 bases and 2 bases respectively, with 10 bases between them. The CDR3 sequence is CASSVAGLNTGELFF. The CDR3 DNA reads TGTGCCAGCAGCGTTGCGGGACTTAACACCGGGGAGCTGTTTTTT.

This chain connects TRBV7-9 to TRBJ1-3; TRBD1 is a possible D gene (5 bases). Trimming left V 4 bases short and J 4 bases short, with 20 bases between. The germline CDR1 and CDR2 sequences are SEHNR and FQNEAQ (reference sequence). CDR3 length: 17 amino acids. CDR3 region: CASSWEQAPKGGNTIYF. The CDR3 nucleotides are TGTGCCAGCAGCTGGGAACAGGCCCCCAAAGGAGGAAACACCATATATTTT.

The chain links TRBV2 to TRBJ2-1, with TRBD2 matching over 9 bases. V shed 5 bases, J shed 9 bases, and the junction held 14 bases outside the gene matches. CDR3 length: 16 residues. Germline values: CDR1 SNHLY, CDR2 FYNNEI. CDR3 loop: CASSPVRAGGKGEQFF. The CDR3, as DNA: TGTGCCAGCAGTCCGGTGCGGGCGGGAGGGAAGGGTGAGCAGTTCTTC.

The chain is built from TRBV18 and TRBJ2-5; 10 nucleotides agree with TRBD1. CDR3 length: 16 residues. V was pared by 6 bases and J by 4 bases, with 11 bases of the junction left unmatched. Per the germline V gene, CDR1 is KGHSH and CDR2 is LQKENI. For the CDR3, the DNA is TGTGCCAGCTCCCCCCCCGGGACAGGGGTCCGAGAGACCCAGTACTTC. Its translation is CASSPPGTGVRETQYF.

The rearrangement links TRBV24-1 to TRBJ1-5; 10 bases align to TRBD1. The junction had 7 bases not matched to a gene; V was cut back by 3 bases and J by 3 bases. CDR1 and CDR2 from the germline V gene are KGHDR and SFDVKD. There are 17 residues in the CDR3. CDR3 loop: CATSDPPGQGNNQPQHF. CDR3 DNA sequence: TGTGCCACCAGTGATCCTCCGGGACAGGGGAACAATCAGCCCCAGCATTTT.